A selection of T cell receptor beta chains follows, all from one sample in a study of T cells during gluten challenge in celiac disease. One entry per CDR3 protein, called by TCRdb with MiXCR from the single-cell sequencing reads. This sample's table has 40 to 65 distinct CDR3 sequences. Here the sequenced sample was gluten-specific CD4+ T cells sorted from the duodenum using tetramers, taken at baseline or on day 14 of gluten challenge (not recorded which). These receptors were obtained from a female donor with celiac disease. Both conserved end residues are part of each CDR3. The D gene is left open where the match is weak. Not all rows give a size; the values are once, few, many and, for expanded clones, a class.

NA	TRBV19	TRBJ1-5	NA	15	CASSSSGIGNQPQHF	TGTGCCAGTAGTAGTTCGGGGATAGGCAATCAGCCCCAGCATTTT
NA	TRBV7-6	TRBJ1-1	TRBD1	16	CASSLGGPQGASEAFF	TGTGCCAGCAGCTTAGGGGGGCCACAGGGGGCGAGTGAAGCTTTCTTT
few	TRBV7-3	TRBJ1-5	NA	15	CASSLTGLQNQPQHF	TGTGCCAGCAGCTTAACTGGGCTGCAGAATCAGCCCCAGCATTTT
hyperexpanded	TRBV7-2	TRBJ1-1	TRBD1	15	CASSNWGQGGTEAFF	TGTGCCAGCAGCAATTGGGGACAGGGTGGCACTGAAGCTTTCTTT
once	TRBV30	TRBJ2-7	TRBD1	12	CAWNLQGTGQYF	TGTGCCTGGAACCTACAGGGGACGGGGCAGTACTTC